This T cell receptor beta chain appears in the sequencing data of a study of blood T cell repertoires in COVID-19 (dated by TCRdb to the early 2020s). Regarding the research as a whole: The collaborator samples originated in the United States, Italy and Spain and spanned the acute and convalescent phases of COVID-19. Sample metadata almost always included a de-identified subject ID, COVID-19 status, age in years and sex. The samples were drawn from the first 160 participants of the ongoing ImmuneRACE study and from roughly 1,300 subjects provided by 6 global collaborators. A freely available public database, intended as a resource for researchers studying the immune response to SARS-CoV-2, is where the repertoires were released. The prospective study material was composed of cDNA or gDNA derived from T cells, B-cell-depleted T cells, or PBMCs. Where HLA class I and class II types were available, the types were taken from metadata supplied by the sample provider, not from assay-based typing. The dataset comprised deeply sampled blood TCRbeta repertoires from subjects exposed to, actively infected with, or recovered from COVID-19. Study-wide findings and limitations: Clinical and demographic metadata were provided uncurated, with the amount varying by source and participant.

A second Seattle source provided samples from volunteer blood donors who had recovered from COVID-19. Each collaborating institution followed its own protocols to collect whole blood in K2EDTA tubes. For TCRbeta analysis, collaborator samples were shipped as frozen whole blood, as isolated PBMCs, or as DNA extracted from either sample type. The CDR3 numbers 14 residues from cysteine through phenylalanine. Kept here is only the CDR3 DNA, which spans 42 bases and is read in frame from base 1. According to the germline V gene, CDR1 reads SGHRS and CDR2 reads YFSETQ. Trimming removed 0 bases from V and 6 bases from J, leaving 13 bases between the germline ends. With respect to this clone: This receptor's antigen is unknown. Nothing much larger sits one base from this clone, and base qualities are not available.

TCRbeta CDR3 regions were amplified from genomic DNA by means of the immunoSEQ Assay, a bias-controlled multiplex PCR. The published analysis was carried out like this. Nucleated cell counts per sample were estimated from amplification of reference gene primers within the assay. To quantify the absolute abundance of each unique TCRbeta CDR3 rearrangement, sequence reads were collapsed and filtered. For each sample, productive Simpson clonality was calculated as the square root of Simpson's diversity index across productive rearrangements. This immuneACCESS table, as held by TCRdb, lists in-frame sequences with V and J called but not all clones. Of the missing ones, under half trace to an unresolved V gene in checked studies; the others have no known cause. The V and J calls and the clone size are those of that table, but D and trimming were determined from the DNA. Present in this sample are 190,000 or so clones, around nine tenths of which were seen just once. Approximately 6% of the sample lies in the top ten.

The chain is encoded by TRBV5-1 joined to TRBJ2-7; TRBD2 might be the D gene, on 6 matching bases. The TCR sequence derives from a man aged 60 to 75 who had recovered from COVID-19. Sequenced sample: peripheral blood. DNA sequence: TGCGCCAGCAGCTTGGGGGGCGGGGATACCGAGCAGTACTTC. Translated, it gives CASSLGGGDTEQYF.